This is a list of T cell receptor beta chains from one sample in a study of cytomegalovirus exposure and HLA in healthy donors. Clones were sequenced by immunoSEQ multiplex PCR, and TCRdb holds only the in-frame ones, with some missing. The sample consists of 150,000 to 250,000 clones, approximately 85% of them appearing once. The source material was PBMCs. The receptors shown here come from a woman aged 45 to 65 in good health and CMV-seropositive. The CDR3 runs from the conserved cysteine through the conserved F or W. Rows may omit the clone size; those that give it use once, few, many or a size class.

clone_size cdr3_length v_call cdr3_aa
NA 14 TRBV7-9 CASSPDPGQFNSFF
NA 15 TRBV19 CASSITSQRYNEQFF
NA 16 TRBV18 CASSPRGSDRGNEQFF
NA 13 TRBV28 CASSLGRVDEAFF
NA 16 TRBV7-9 CASSLAQGARGTEAFF
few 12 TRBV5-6 CASSLRDRTQYF
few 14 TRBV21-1 CASSKEEGIYEQYF
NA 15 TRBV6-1 CASSEAGQGPQPQHF
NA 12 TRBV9 CASSTGQETQYF
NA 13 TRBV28 CASRAQGGTEAFF
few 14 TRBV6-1 CASSLTGVATEAFF
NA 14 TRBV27 CASGPAEYNTEAFF
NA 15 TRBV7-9 CASRGAASGFNEQFF
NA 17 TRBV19 CASSIGFKGQGDQPQHF
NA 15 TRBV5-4 CASSRTGQGPYEQYF
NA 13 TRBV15 CATSTGQFRGYTF
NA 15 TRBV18 CASSPGGQGAYEQYF
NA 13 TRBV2 CASKDRGNQPQHF
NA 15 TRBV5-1 CASSPRPDRSGEQYF
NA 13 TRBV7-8 CASSLDRGGGYTF
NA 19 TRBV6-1 CASSGRTSELAGTYNEQFF
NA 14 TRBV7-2 CASSPGTSMHEQFF
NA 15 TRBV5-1 CASSPDSSGANGLTF
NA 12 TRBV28 CASSLSGGEQYF
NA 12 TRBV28 CASSFRGETQYF
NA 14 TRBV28 CASRNYGSDYGYTF
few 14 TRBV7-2 CASSPSGRGYEQYF
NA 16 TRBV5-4 CASSFMGGGSNSPLHF
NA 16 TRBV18 CASSPRPSRGYNEQFF
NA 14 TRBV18 CASSPSSGPETQYF
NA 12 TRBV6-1 CASSRRDTEAFF
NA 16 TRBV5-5 CASSLSSSSYNSPLHF
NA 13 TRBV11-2 CASSLAGGAEAFF
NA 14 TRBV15 CATSRQGSTDTQYF
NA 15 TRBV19 CASSMGQGAGETQYF
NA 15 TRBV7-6 CASSGNRERWETQYF
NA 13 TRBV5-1 CASSPGSDQPQHF
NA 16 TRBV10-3 CAISESRADSGNTIYF
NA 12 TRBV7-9 CASSFTGDTQYF
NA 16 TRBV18 CASSPNPGQPIVTQYF
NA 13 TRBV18 CASQTGNGETQYF
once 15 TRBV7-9 CASSLGAGHSYEQYF